This T cell receptor (beta chain) was sequenced for a study of graft-versus-host responses after intestinal transplantation. Study-wide background: Anti-thymocyte globulin induction, then tacrolimus and steroids for two to four years, went to all recipients. Study results and caveats: GvH clones turned up in recipient marrow; some had shown up first in ileum or blood.

The method was immunoSEQ multiplex PCR; TCRdb's version includes in-frame clones alone and lacks a portion of them. The sample carries about 90,000 clones, about 93% recorded once. On this clone itself: Its antigen remains unknown.

Deletions cut 4 bases from V and 1 base from J, with 11 bases between. Germline loops: CDR1 LNHDA, CDR2 SQIVND (reference sequence). The CDR3 covers 15 residues. This sequence was found in a human donor who was the organ donor for an intestinal transplant. The V gene is TRBV19, the J gene TRBJ2-1; D is possibly TRBD1 (7 bases). The input for sequencing was unstimulated CD8+ T cells sorted from spleen or lymph node cells, taken before transplant. Here the CDR3 DNA reads TGTGCCAGTAGTACAGGGGGGAATTCCTACAATGAGCAGTTCTTC. Protein: CASSTGGNSYNEQFF.